What follows are 18 T cell receptor beta chains derived from one specimen sequenced in a study of brain T cells in children with intractable seizures (TCRdb year 2021). This specimen's time point label, per the study, means: blood from clinic visit 5 months post-surgery; TSC patient then seizure free. The library relied on the immunoSEQ multiplex PCR assay. TCRdb obtained this table from immuneACCESS and retained in-frame rearrangements with V and J assigned. These tables miss some clones; where compared with another copy, unresolved V genes account for less than half of the shortfall, and the remainder is unexplained. Present in this sample are under 400,000 clones, about 94% of which were seen just once. The ten largest make up 4.5% to 7% of the sample. The sequenced sample was peripheral blood, obtained more than 4 months after surgery. Source of these receptors: a boy in the first two years of life with tuberous sclerosis and intractable seizures.

This rearrangement joins TRBV3-1 (or the pseudogene TRBV3-2) to TRBJ2-2, with 8 bases lining up with TRBD2. CDR1 and CDR2 (germline): LGHDT, YNNKEL (reference sequence). Trimming removed 6 bases from V and 0 bases from J; junction bases left unmatched: 3. The length of the CDR3 is 15 residues. The CDR3 DNA is TGTGCCAGCAGTCGCGGGGGGCCGAACACCGGGGAGCTGTTTTTT. It specifies CASSRGGPNTGELFF.

The chain couples TRBV9 to TRBJ1-2; D is undetermined. Germline loops: CDR1 SGDLS, CDR2 YYNGEE. The length of the CDR3 is 14 residues. V lost 2 bases and J 2 bases, leaving 10 bases between the germline ends. CDR3: CASSVSGGNYGYTF. CDR3 sequence (DNA): TGTGCCAGCAGCGTTTCCGGTGGGAACTATGGCTACACCTTC.

This clone was seen just once. This chain links TRBV3-1 (or the pseudogene TRBV3-2) with TRBJ1-2; TRBD1 is a possible D gene (5 bases). The germline CDR1 and CDR2 sequences are LGHDT and YNNKEL (reference sequence). This CDR3 has 13 residues. Trimming pared 3 bases from V and 8 bases from J, leaving 13 bases between. The CDR3: CASSQPSGAGYTF. The CDR3 DNA follows: TGTGCCAGCAGCCAGCCCTCTGGGGCAGGCTACACCTTC.

The V gene is TRBV19, the J gene TRBJ1-2, with a weak D call TRBD1 (5 bases). The CDR3 runs 13 residues. With 6 bases removed from V and 4 bases from J, the gap between germline ends came to 12 bases. The germline CDR1 and CDR2 sequences are LNHDA and SQIVND (reference sequence). The DNA of the CDR3 is TGTGCCAGTAGCCCCGTGGGGCCCTATGGCTACACCTTC. This gives the protein CASSPVGPYGYTF.

Points on this clone: The same CDR3 is also encoded by other DNA sequences in this sample. This chain uses TRBV24-1 with TRBJ2-2; the D is unclear. This CDR3 comprises 14 residues. The germline CDR1 and CDR2 sequences are KGHDR and SFDVKD. The ends were cut back, 2 bases at V and 1 base at J, with 4 bases in the middle. DNA for the CDR3: TGTGCCACCAGTGATTATAAGAACACCGGGGAGCTGTTTTTT. Translated, it gives CATSDYKNTGELFF.

Worth noting for this clone: At one of its ends the junction is not consistent with the germline gene, which may arise from a read error. V is TRBV6-5 and J is TRBJ1-2; TRBD1 aligns across 7 bases. Germline V gives CDR1 MNHEY, CDR2 SVGAGI. This CDR3 is 13 amino acids long. CDR3 bases: TGTGCCAGCAGATACTCAGGGGGAAATGGCTACACCTTC. Protein: CASRYSGGNGYTF.

This clone was seen once. The CDR3 region is CASSTWGQGTTEAFF. The DNA of the CDR3 is TGTGCCAGTAGCACCTGGGGACAGGGGACGACTGAAGCTTTCTTT. The chain employs TRBV19 and TRBJ1-1, with 10 bases fitting TRBD1. V shed 6 bases, J shed 5 bases, and the junction held 9 bases outside the gene matches. The CDR3 has 15 amino acids. Germline V lookup: CDR1 LNHDA, CDR2 SQIVND (reference sequence).

This sequence joins TRBV1 and TRBJ2-1; the D segment call TRBD2 is taken from the table without a DNA check. TRBV1 is designated a pseudogene. This CDR3 contains 19 residues. This CDR3 is CTSSQEGGLALISYNEQFF. The CDR3 DNA reads as TGCACCAGCAGCCAAGAAGGGGGACTAGCACTAATCTCCTACAATGAGCAGTTCTTC.

The chain links TRBV9 to TRBJ1-1; D is uncertain. The CDR3 covers 15 residues. Germline V gene data show CDR1 as SGDLS and CDR2 as YYNGEE. Trimming removed 3 bases from V and 3 bases from J, with 15 bases in between. This CDR3 is CASSEGWRGDTEAFF. In DNA form, the CDR3 reads TGTGCCAGCAGCGAAGGCTGGAGAGGAGACACTGAAGCTTTCTTT.

The chain combines TRBV7-9 with TRBJ1-2, with D tentatively TRBD1 (5 bases). The CDR3 is 14 residues long. Germline V gene sequence: CDR1 SEHNR, CDR2 FQNEAQ (reference sequence). Trimming left V 5 bases short and J 4 bases short, with 14 bases between. The CDR3 sequence: CASSKVGRGYGYTF. In DNA form, the CDR3 reads TGTGCCAGCAGCAAAGTGGGACGAGGCTATGGCTACACCTTC.

The chain combines TRBV5-1 with TRBJ1-5; a weak D match, TRBD1 (5 bases). Deletions cut 3 bases from V and 6 bases from J, with 16 bases between. The CDR3 runs to 15 residues. Per the germline V gene, CDR1 is SGHRS and CDR2 is YFSETQ. Written as DNA, the CDR3 is TGCGCCAGCAGCTCCCAGGGCGGTCCCGGTCAGCCCCAGCATTTT. Protein product: CASSSQGGPGQPQHF.

This chain links TRBV29-1 with TRBJ2-1; D remains ambiguous. V gave up 0 bases and J gave up 5 bases, with 11 bases separating them. This CDR3 region has 14 residues. The germline gives CDR1 SQVTM, CDR2 ANQGSEA. The CDR3 here is CSVEDRGIHNEQFF. The CDR3, as DNA: TGCAGCGTTGAAGATCGAGGCATACACAATGAGCAGTTCTTC.

This chain joins TRBV5-4 and TRBJ2-5; D is uncertain. The CDR3 consists of 13 residues. V shed 0 bases and J shed 2 bases, with 5 bases lying between them. Germline V CDR1 and CDR2: SGHNT, YYREEE (reference sequence). In nucleotides, the CDR3 is TGTGCCAGCAGCTTGGGTCAGCAAGAGACCCAGTACTTC. Translated, it gives CASSLGQQETQYF.

The chain employs TRBV14 and TRBJ2-1; TRBD2 aligns across 8 bases. V shed 2 bases and J 3 bases; nucleotides not matched to a gene: 0. CDR3 size: 14 residues. Per the germline V gene, CDR1 is SGHDN and CDR2 is FVKESK. Written as DNA, the CDR3 is TGTGCCAGCAGCCAACGGGGGGGCTACAATGAGCAGTTCTTC. Translation gives CASSQRGGYNEQFF.

The chain joins TRBV5-8 to TRBJ1-1, with D hard to call. V gave up 4 bases and J gave up 3 bases, with 7 bases separating them. The germline V gene has CDR1 SGHTS and CDR2 YDEGEE. The CDR3 has 12 residues. In nucleotides, the CDR3 is TGTGCCAGCAGCCTTCATTACACTGAAGCTTTCTTT. It yields the protein CASSLHYTEAFF.

The chain recombines TRBV7-2 with TRBJ2-6; 8 nucleotides align to TRBD2. Looked up from germline, CDR1 is SGHTA and CDR2 is FQGNSA. Trimming at V came to 1 base and at J to 2 bases, leaving 4 bases not matched to a gene. The CDR3 extends over 17 amino acids. The CDR3: CASSLVSGGPGANVLTF. CDR3 DNA sequence: TGTGCCAGCAGCTTAGTGAGCGGGGGACCTGGGGCCAACGTCCTGACTTTC.

The chain employs TRBV5-1 and TRBJ1-6; D is uncertain. The CDR3 contains 16 residues. V lost 4 bases and J 4 bases, leaving 15 bases between the germline ends. Germline values: CDR1 SGHRS, CDR2 YFSETQ. The chain's CDR3 is CASSERQVEYNSPLHF. The CDR3, as DNA: TGCGCCAGCAGCGAGAGACAAGTAGAATATAATTCACCCCTCCACTTT.

The chain combines TRBV9 with TRBJ2-2; 8 bases agree with TRBD2. CDR1 and CDR2 from the germline V gene are SGDLS and YYNGEE. The CDR3 length is 17 residues. J lost 0 bases, V lost 4 bases, and 8 bases had no gene match. The CDR3 coding sequence is TGTGCCAGCAGCCCCAGCCTAGCGGGCGCGAACACCGGGGAGCTGTTTTTT. This gives the protein CASSPSLAGANTGELFF. Variable domain in full (rest from reference TRBV9 and TRBJ2-2): DSGVTQTPKHLITATGQRVTLRCSPRSGDLSVYWYQQSLDQGLQFLIQYYNGEERAKGNILERFSAQQFPDLHSELNLSSLELGDSALYFCASSPSLAGANTGELFFGEGSRLTVL.